Below are 6 T cell receptor beta chains sequenced from a single sample in a study of shared clonotypes between healthy human individuals. Generated by immunoSEQ multiplex PCR, the TCRdb table keeps only in-frame clones and is missing some. This sample has nearly 1,000,000 clones, with about 80% found just once. The specimen sequenced was memory CD4+ T cells sorted from blood. Stated subset: CD45RA-negative fraction. The source of these receptors is a man aged 18 to 30 in good health.

The rearrangement uses TRBV19 and TRBJ1-5, with D unresolved. Trimming took off 6 bases at V and 5 bases at J, with 11 bases between the two ends. The CDR3 has 13 amino acids. The germline V gene encodes CDR1 LNHDA and CDR2 SQIVND (reference sequence). The CDR3 DNA follows: TGTGCCAGTAGAGGGCGGAGCTATCAGCCCCAGCATTTT. Its protein product is CASRGRSYQPQHF. Full variable domain (remainder filled in from reference TRBV19 and TRBJ1-5): DGGITQSPKYLFRKEGQNVTLSCEQNLNHDAMYWYRQDPGQGLRLIYYSQIVNDFQKGDIAEGYSVSREKKESFPLTVTSAQKNPTAFYLCASRGRSYQPQHFGDGTRLSIL.

The rearrangement joins TRBV29-1 to TRBJ1-2, with a possible D match to TRBD1 (6 bases). V was trimmed by 7 bases and J by 2 bases, leaving 14 bases between them. The CDR3 is made up of 13 amino acids. From germline, CDR1 is SQVTM and CDR2 ANQGSEA. This CDR3 is CSATGRSNYGYTF. CDR3 bases: TGCAGCGCCACAGGGCGGTCGAACTATGGCTACACCTTC.

The chain is built from TRBV6-5 and TRBJ2-6, with D maybe TRBD2 (6 bases). Trimming stripped 5 bases from V and 2 bases from J, with 10 bases between. CDR3 length equals 15 residues. The germline V gene encodes CDR1 MNHEY and CDR2 SVGAGI. The DNA for the CDR3 is TGTGCCAGCAGTCCCGGAGGGCCTGGGGCCAACGTCCTGACTTTC. It codes for CASSPGGPGANVLTF.

V and J are TRBV11-2 and TRBJ2-7; D is unclear. CDR3 length: 12 residues. The ends were cut back, 0 bases at V and 4 bases at J, with 4 bases in the middle. Germline lookup yields CDR1 SGHAT and CDR2 FQNNGV. CDR3 sequence: CASSLDAYEQYF. CDR3 DNA: TGTGCCAGCAGCTTAGACGCTTACGAGCAGTACTTC.

The chain couples TRBV19 to TRBJ2-7, with D unclear. Germline V gives CDR1 LNHDA, CDR2 SQIVND (reference sequence). Deletions cut 1 base from V and 3 bases from J, with 7 bases between. This CDR3 contains 13 residues. The DNA for the CDR3 is TGTGCCAGTAGTATAGCGTCGGGCTACGAGCAGTACTTC. Translated: CASSIASGYEQYF.

This chain joins TRBV5-1 and TRBJ2-3, with D possibly matching TRBD1 (5 bases). The CDR3 spans 18 residues. V shed 4 bases and J shed 0 bases, with 21 bases lying between them. CDR1 and CDR2 (germline): SGHRS, YFSETQ. In nucleotides, the CDR3 is TGCGCCAGCAGCGACGGACGGACAAATACCCCTAGCACAGATACGCAGTATTTT. Translation: CASSDGRTNTPSTDTQYF. The full variable domain, its missing parts supplied by reference TRBV5-1 and TRBJ2-3, is KAGVTQTPRYLIKTRGQQVTLSCSPISGHRSVSWYQQTPGQGLQFLFEYFSETQRNKGNFPGRFSGRQFSNSRSEMNVSTLELGDSALYLCASSDGRTNTPSTDTQYFGPGTRLTVL.